These T cell receptor beta chains were read from a single sample in a study of long-term antiretroviral therapy in people with HIV. Sequenced by immunoSEQ multiplex PCR; TCRdb stores in-frame clones only, minus some. There are 25,000 to 30,000 clones in the sample; about 81% occur only once, and approximately 14% lies in the top ten. Sequenced material: unsorted PBMCs, taken 2.9 years after starting antiretroviral therapy. Receptor source: a man aged 45-65 years with HIV. CDR3s include the opening cysteine and the closing phenylalanine or tryptophan. A D gene is named only where the DNA matches it firmly. Only some rows state a clone size, as once, few, many or a class for expanded clones.

abundance	v_gene	j_gene	d_gene	CDR3aa	CDR3nt
.	TRBV7-3	TRBJ2-6	.	CASSLTPVRDGANVLTF	TGTGCCAGCAGCTTAACACCGGTGCGGGATGGGGCCAACGTCCTGACTTTC
.	TRBV7-6	TRBJ2-7	.	CASSLETASSEQYF	TGTGCCAGCAGCTTAGAAACAGCGAGTTCCGAGCAGTACTTC
few	TRBV14	TRBJ2-7	.	CASSQKGLGLSSYEQYF	TGTGCCAGCAGCCAAAAAGGTCTTGGACTGAGCTCCTACGAGCAGTACTTC
once	TRBV30	TRBJ2-5	.	CAWSEEETQYF	TGTGCCTGGAGTGAGGAAGAGACCCAGTACTTC
.	TRBV28	TRBJ1-2	TRBD1	CASIQQGRNGYTF	TGTGCCAGCATTCAACAGGGGAGGAATGGCTACACCTTC
.	TRBV4-2	TRBJ2-5	TRBD2	CASSQESSGGAGETQYF	TGTGCCAGCAGCCAAGAGTCGAGCGGGGGGGCCGGAGAGACCCAGTACTTC
.	TRBV9	TRBJ2-1	TRBD2	CASSVVTSGTYNEQFF	TGTGCCAGCAGCGTGGTTACTAGCGGTACCTACAATGAGCAGTTCTTC
.	TRBV2	TRBJ2-7	.	CASRGTVYEQYF	TGTGCCAGCCGCGGGACAGTCTACGAGCAGTACTTC
.	TRBV14	TRBJ2-7	.	CASSQGRRYSGDEQYF	TGTGCCAGCAGCCAAGGCCGGCGGTATTCCGGGGACGAGCAGTACTTC
once	TRBV4-1	TRBJ1-1	.	CASSQDLPGTEAFF	TGCGCCAGCAGCCAAGATTTGCCGGGAACTGAAGCTTTCTTT
.	TRBV19	TRBJ1-1	.	CASSIDGIRMNTEAFF	TGTGCCAGTAGTATAGATGGGATCCGCATGAACACTGAAGCTTTCTTT
medium-sized	TRBV19	TRBJ2-5	.	CASTPGPAGETQYF	TGTGCCAGTACCCCCGGACCAGCCGGGGAGACCCAGTACTTC
.	TRBV5-4	TRBJ2-3	TRBD1	CASSLQGVTDTQYF	TGTGCCAGCAGCTTGCAGGGGGTAACAGATACGCAGTATTTT
.	TRBV19	TRBJ2-2	.	CASSMGTTGELFF	TGTGCCAGTAGTATGGGGACCACCGGGGAGCTGTTTTTT
.	TRBV5-6	TRBJ2-7	.	CASSLSQTLREQYF	TGTGCCAGCAGCTTGTCACAGACCCTTAGGGAGCAGTACTTC
once	TRBV5-4	TRBJ2-7	TRBD1	CASSPGTGSTYEQYF	TGTGCCAGCAGCCCGGGGACAGGGTCGACCTACGAGCAGTACTTC
.	TRBV28	TRBJ1-1	.	CASSLLSRGRHLEAFF	TGTGCCAGCAGTTTACTATCCCGGGGTCGGCATCTCGAAGCTTTCTTT
.	TRBV18	TRBJ2-2	.	CASSPQGQGELFF	TGTGCCAGCTCACCACAAGGACAGGGGGAGCTGTTTTTT
once	TRBV13	TRBJ2-2	.	CASSLETGELFF	TGTGCCAGCAGCTTAGAAACCGGGGAGCTGTTTTTT
.	TRBV29-1	TRBJ1-1	.	CSVYQGVTEAFF	TGCAGCGTTTATCAGGGAGTCACTGAAGCTTTCTTT